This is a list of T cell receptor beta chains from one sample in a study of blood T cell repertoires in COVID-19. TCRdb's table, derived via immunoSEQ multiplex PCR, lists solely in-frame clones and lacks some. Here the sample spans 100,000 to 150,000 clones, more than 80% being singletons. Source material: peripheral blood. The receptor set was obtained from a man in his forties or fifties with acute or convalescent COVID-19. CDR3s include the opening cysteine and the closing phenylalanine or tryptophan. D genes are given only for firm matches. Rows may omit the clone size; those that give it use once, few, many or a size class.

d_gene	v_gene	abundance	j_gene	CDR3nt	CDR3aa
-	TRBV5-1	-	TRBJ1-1	TGCGCCAGCAGCTTGGCAGGCCAGAGGGACACTGAAGCTTTCTTT	CASSLAGQRDTEAFF
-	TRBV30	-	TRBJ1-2	TGTGCCTGCAGGACAGAAGCTAACTATGGCTACACCTTC	CACRTEANYGYTF
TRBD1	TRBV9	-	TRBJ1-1	TGTGCCAGCAGCTATACAGGGGGAGCTGAAGCTTTCTTT	CASSYTGGAEAFF
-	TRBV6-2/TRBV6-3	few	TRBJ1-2	TGTGCCAGCAGTTACTCCCTTGATGCTATGTATGGCTACACCTTC	CASSYSLDAMYGYTF
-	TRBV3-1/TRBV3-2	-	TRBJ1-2	TGTGCCAGCAGCCCGATCCGGGGCTATGGCTACACCTTC	CASSPIRGYGYTF
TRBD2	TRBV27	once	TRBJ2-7	TGTGCCAGCAGTTCCTCTAGCGGGGCATCCTACGAGCAGTACTTC	CASSSSSGASYEQYF
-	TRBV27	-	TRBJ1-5	TGTGCCAGCAGTTTATACAGGGCCCAGCCCCAGCATTTT	CASSLYRAQPQHF
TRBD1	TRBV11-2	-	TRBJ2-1	TGTGCCAGCAGCTCTGCTACAGGGGTCACCTACAATGAGCAGTTCTTC	CASSSATGVTYNEQFF
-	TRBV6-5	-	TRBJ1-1	TGTGCCAGCAGTTTGAAATCCCCAGGGAAAGCTTTCTTT	CASSLKSPGKAFF
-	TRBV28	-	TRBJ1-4	TGTGCCAGCAGTTCGCAGCGGGCCAATAATGAAAAACTGTTTTTT	CASSSQRANNEKLFF
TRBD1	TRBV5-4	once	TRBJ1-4	TGTGCCAGCAGTATCCGAAGGGGACAGATTAATGAAAAACTGTTTTTT	CASSIRRGQINEKLFF
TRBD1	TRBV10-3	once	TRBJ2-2	TGTGCCATCAGTGAGTCGTGGGGACAGAAAACCGGGGAGCTGTTTTTT	CAISESWGQKTGELFF
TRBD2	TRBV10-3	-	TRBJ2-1	TGTGCCACTTCAGCGGGAGGGAGCTCCTACAATGAGCAGTTCTTC	CATSAGGSSYNEQFF
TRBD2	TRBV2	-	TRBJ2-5	TGTGCCAGCAGTCTCGGGGGGTCCATCCAAGAGACCCAGTACTTC	CASSLGGSIQETQYF
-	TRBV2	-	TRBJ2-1	TGTGCCAGCAGTATAGGGGGATACAATGAGCAGTTCTTC	CASSIGGYNEQFF
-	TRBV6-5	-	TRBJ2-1	TGTGCCAGCAAGGAGGGGATTAATGAGCAGTTCTTC	CASKEGINEQFF
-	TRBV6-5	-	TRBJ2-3	TGTGCCAGCAGCCTGGACAGACGAACAGATACGCAGTATTTT	CASSLDRRTDTQYF
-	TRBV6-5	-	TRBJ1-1	TGTGCCAGCAGTTACAGACGGACAACGAACACTGAAGCTTTCTTT	CASSYRRTTNTEAFF
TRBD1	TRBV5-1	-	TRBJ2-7	TGCGCCAGCAGCTCCGGGACAGGGAACTTCTACGAGCAGTACTTC	CASSSGTGNFYEQYF
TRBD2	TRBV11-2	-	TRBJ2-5	TGTGCCAGCAGCTTAAAGCGGGGGGCGGCGGAGACCCAGTACTTC	CASSLKRGAAETQYF
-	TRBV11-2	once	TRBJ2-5	TGTGCCAGCAGCCCAGGAGGGCGGTCCCAAGAGACCCAGTACTTC	CASSPGGRSQETQYF
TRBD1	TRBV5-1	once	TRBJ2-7	TGCGCCAGCAGCTTGGGCCCTACAGGGGTCAAGAGCTACGAGCAGTACTTC	CASSLGPTGVKSYEQYF
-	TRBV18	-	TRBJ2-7	TGTGCCAGCTCACCTTTGGGCAGGATTAACTCTCCCCCATATTACGAGCAGTACTTC	CASSPLGRINSPPYYEQYF
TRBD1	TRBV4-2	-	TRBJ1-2	TGTGCCAGCAGCCAAGATCCCGGGGACAGATATGGCTACACCTTC	CASSQDPGDRYGYTF
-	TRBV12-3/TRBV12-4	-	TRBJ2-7	TGTGCCAGCAGTTTAACAGTTTCCTACGAGCAGTACTTC	CASSLTVSYEQYF
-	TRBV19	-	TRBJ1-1	TGTGCCAGTAGTACATTAATACAGGGAGTTAAGACTGAAGCTTTCTTT	CASSTLIQGVKTEAFF
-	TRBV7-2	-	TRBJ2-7	TGTGCCAGCAGCTTAGCGGACAGCTACTACGAGCAGTACTTC	CASSLADSYYEQYF
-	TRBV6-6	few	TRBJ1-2	TGTGCCAGCAGCCCTCGGTTTGAGGGAGTCTATGGCTACACCTTC	CASSPRFEGVYGYTF